The 3 T cell receptor beta chains below all came from one sample that was sequenced in a study of beta chain features in type 1 diabetes. Study-level results: Type 1 diabetes patients showed a moderate but significant shortening of TCRB CDR3s in all four CD4+ subsets.

Expressed TCRB transcripts were sequenced because the isolated RNA had all been reverse transcribed beforehand. The data were produced by immunoSEQ multiplex PCR, yet TCRdb's version contains in-frame clones alone and is incomplete. The repertoire holds a few hundred thousand clones, with about 20% as singletons. What these receptors recognize is not known. The sequenced sample was naive CD4+ T cells from blood. These TCRs come from a woman in her thirties or forties with type 1 diabetes.

This clone was picked up a small number of times. The genes are TRBV6-5 and TRBJ2-5; 11 bases align to TRBD1. The J segment lost 5 bases and the V segment lost 5 bases, leaving 7 bases of the junction unmatched. The CDR3 consists of 15 residues. The germline CDR1 and CDR2 sequences are MNHEY and SVGAGI. The CDR3, as DNA: TGTGCCAGCAGTCCAAGGACAGGGGGCCAGGAGACCCAGTACTTC. Translation gives CASSPRTGGQETQYF.

This clone has more than one count but fewer than ten. J is TRBJ2-3 and V is TRBV18; 12 bases fit TRBD2. Germline V gene sequence: CDR1 KGHSH, CDR2 LQKENI. The CDR3 consists of 15 residues. The V segment lost 2 bases and the J segment 5 bases; nucleotides outside the gene matches: 2. DNA of the CDR3: TGTGCCAGCTCACCAATGACTAGCGGGGGAGATACGCAGTATTTT. The encoded protein is CASSPMTSGGDTQYF.

The table lists this clone with a few counts. The chain couples TRBV7-9 to TRBJ2-7; D may be TRBD2 (6 bases). Germline V gene lookup returns CDR1 SEHNR and CDR2 FQNEAQ (reference sequence). Trimming removed 1 base from V and 3 bases from J, with 19 bases in between. The CDR3 sequence is 17 residues long. The chain's CDR3 is CASSLGPGGQAHYEQYF. As DNA, the CDR3 is TGTGCCAGCAGCTTAGGCCCTGGAGGGCAGGCGCACTACGAGCAGTACTTC. Together with reference TRBV7-9 and TRBJ2-7, the CDR3 gives the full variable domain: DTGVSQNPRHKITKRGQNVTFRCDPISEHNRLYWYRQTLGQGPEFLTYFQNEAQLEKSRLLSDRFSAERPKGSFSTLEIQRTEQGDSAMYLCASSLGPGGQAHYEQYFGPGTRLTVT.